The T cell receptor (beta chain) described here comes from a study of cytomegalovirus exposure and HLA in healthy donors. Study-wide results and limits: Later analysis identified some 16,000 TCR beta sequences associated with HLA alleles, using a false discovery rate threshold of 0.05.

PCR amplification relied on 60 Vbeta primers (plus 13 Jbeta primers). Here immunoSEQ multiplex PCR was the method, and the copy in TCRdb shows in-frame clones only, minus some. Of about 110,000 clones listed, over 60% are singletons. Germline lookup yields CDR1 SGHTA and CDR2 FQGNSA. The V end lost 4 bases, the J end lost 7 bases, and 20 bases lay between the germline ends. This CDR3 has 16 amino acids. This clone was detected only once. The target antigen is unknown. The sample taken for sequencing was PBMCs. The chain employs TRBV7-2 and TRBJ1-5; D possibly corresponds to TRBD1 (6 bases). The sequence came from a man younger than 40 in good health and CMV-seropositive. The CDR3 DNA is TGTGCCAGCAGCTCCCACAGGGATTCGTTCGGACAGCCCCAGCATTTT. Its protein is CASSSHRDSFGQPQHF.